This section outlines one T cell receptor (beta chain) sequence together with its context. What it binds is not known. A single base separates this from a much larger clone, so it may be a read error. This entry comes from a study of T cell repertoires in cytomegalovirus infection. About the study: Carrying CMV and the relevant HLA type showed in public TCR beta signatures. Study-wide findings and caveats: HLA-C-restricted CMV clonotypes gave the most frequent clonotype in two of eight donors.

TCRdb re-called the reads with MiXCR, one entry per CDR3 protein. The sample shows 150,000 to 160,000 distinct CDR3 sequences, around 24% of them seen only once. V was cut by 6 bases and J by 2 bases, with 6 bases left in between. Germline lookup yields CDR1 SNHLY and CDR2 FYNNEI. The CDR3 contains 12 residues. The specimen sequenced was PBMCs. The source is a human donor in good health (CMV status not recorded). Some clones in this sample may be carry-over from other donors' samples. The J gene is TRBJ2-3, the V gene TRBV2; no firm D call. Written as DNA, the CDR3 is TGTGCCAGCAGCCAGTACACAGATACGCAGTATTTT. Its protein product is CASSQYTDTQYF.